Listed below are T cell receptor beta chains from one sample, sequenced in a study of cytomegalovirus exposure and HLA in healthy donors. Repertoires were generated with immunoSEQ multiplex PCR, while TCRdb's copy carries only in-frame clones and drops some. The data contain about 89,000 clones, 85% of them seen just once; the ten biggest clones take up around 7.4%. The sample taken for sequencing was PBMCs. These receptors were collected from a man aged 40-55 years in good health and CMV-seropositive. Both conserved end residues are part of each CDR3. Fields, in order: clone size, D gene, V gene, J gene, CDR3 protein, CDR3 DNA. A D gene is named only where the DNA matches it firmly. A row's size may be missing; if present it is once, few, many or a size class.

>-|TRBD1|TRBV7-8|TRBJ2-4
CASSEQGAGDIQYF
TGTGCCAGCAGCGAGCAGGGGGCGGGTGACATTCAGTACTTC
>-|-|TRBV28|TRBJ1-2
CASSLGRLNYGYTF
TGTGCCAGCAGTTTAGGGAGGCTTAACTATGGCTACACCTTC
>-|TRBD1|TRBV10-1|TRBJ2-7
CASSPGTGYTYEQYF
TGCGCCAGCAGCCCCGGGACAGGGTATACCTACGAGCAGTACTTC
>-|-|TRBV9|TRBJ2-1
CASSVQTGSAYNEQFF
TGTGCCAGCAGCGTCCAAACAGGGTCGGCCTACAATGAGCAGTTCTTC
>-|-|TRBV19|TRBJ1-2
CASTPQDGVNYGYTF
TGTGCCAGTACCCCTCAGGACGGGGTAAACTATGGCTACACCTTC
>-|TRBD2|TRBV7-9|TRBJ2-3
CASSRSGGTGTDTQYF
TGTGCCAGCAGCAGATCGGGGGGGACTGGCACAGATACGCAGTATTTT
>-|-|TRBV7-8|TRBJ2-4
CASSPATIAKNIQYF
TGTGCCAGCAGCCCGGCAACTATAGCCAAAAACATTCAGTACTTC
>-|TRBD1|TRBV9|TRBJ2-2
CASSPPGQGATGELFF
TGTGCCAGCAGCCCCCCAGGACAGGGTGCCACCGGGGAGCTGTTTTTT
>-|-|TRBV25-1|TRBJ2-6
CASSSTAGANVLTF
TGTGCCAGCAGTTCAACTGCTGGGGCCAACGTCCTGACTTTC
>-|-|TRBV5-1|TRBJ2-5
CASSLDGGGRLRGTQYF
TGCGCCAGCAGCTTGGACGGAGGTGGGAGGTTACGAGGGACCCAGTACTTC
>few|-|TRBV6-6|TRBJ1-6
CASSAGPNSPLHF
TGTGCCAGCAGCGCGGGACCCAATTCACCCCTCCACTTT
>-|-|TRBV30|TRBJ2-3
CAWSARVTDTQYF
TGTGCCTGGAGTGCTCGGGTCACAGATACGCAGTATTTT
>-|-|TRBV7-2|TRBJ2-7
CASSSPRGAGYEQYF
TGTGCCAGCAGCTCCCCCAGGGGCGCAGGTTACGAGCAGTACTTC
>-|-|TRBV6-6|TRBJ2-1
CASSLAPYNEQFF
TGTGCCAGCAGTCTAGCGCCTTACAATGAGCAGTTCTTC
>-|TRBD1|TRBV28|TRBJ2-7
CAHGQGLWYEQYF
TGTGCTCATGGACAGGGCCTTTGGTACGAGCAGTACTTC
>-|-|TRBV19|TRBJ1-6
CASAPGTYNSPLHF
TGTGCCAGTGCACCCGGGACCTATAATTCACCCCTCCACTTT
>-|-|TRBV6-6|TRBJ2-1
CASSYVGGPYNEQFF
TGTGCCAGCAGTTACGTTGGGGGCCCCTACAATGAGCAGTTCTTC
>-|TRBD2|TRBV7-2|TRBJ2-5
CASSLARGGGETQYF
TGTGCCAGCAGCTTAGCCCGGGGGGGCGGGGAGACCCAGTACTTC
>-|TRBD1|TRBV28|TRBJ1-5
CASSPTGSGNQPQHF
TGTGCCAGCAGCCCGACAGGGTCGGGCAATCAGCCCCAGCATTTT
>-|-|TRBV11-2|TRBJ2-3
CASSLAGTDTQYF
TGTGCCAGCAGCTTAGCGGGGACTGATACGCAGTATTTT
>-|-|TRBV5-1|TRBJ1-2
CASSLDGAAGRLAYGYTF
TGCGCCAGCAGCTTGGACGGAGCGGCGGGACGGCTGGCATATGGCTACACCTTC
>-|-|TRBV9|TRBJ1-2
CASSVYRDKNYGYTF
TGTGCCAGCAGCGTATACCGGGACAAGAACTATGGCTACACCTTC
>-|TRBD1|TRBV2|TRBJ2-5
CASTRQGYQETQYF
TGTGCCAGCACCCGACAGGGGTACCAAGAGACCCAGTACTTC
>-|TRBD1|TRBV6-5|TRBJ2-7
CASSWDRGREQYF
TGTGCCAGCAGTTGGGACAGGGGGCGCGAGCAGTACTTC
>-|TRBD2|TRBV6-1|TRBJ2-1
CASSGGGLAGGTYNEQFF
TGTGCCAGCAGTGGTGGGGGACTAGCGGGAGGGACCTACAATGAGCAGTTCTTC
>-|-|TRBV6-5|TRBJ2-1
CASSEAVSYNEQFF
TGTGCCAGCAGTGAGGCGGTCTCCTACAATGAGCAGTTCTTC
>-|-|TRBV2|TRBJ1-5
CASSEAGVGNQPQHF
TGTGCCAGCAGTGAAGCAGGGGTGGGCAATCAGCCCCAGCATTTT
>many|-|TRBV7-9|TRBJ2-2
CASSSQGLNTGELFF
TGTGCCAGCAGCTCGCAGGGCCTGAACACCGGGGAGCTGTTTTTT
>-|TRBD1|TRBV28|TRBJ1-2
CATGQGRNYGYTF
TGTGCCACAGGACAGGGCCGAAACTATGGCTACACCTTC
>-|-|TRBV4-1|TRBJ2-7
CASSQVDRTYEQYF
TGCGCCAGCAGCCAAGTTGACAGGACCTACGAGCAGTACTTC
>-|TRBD2|TRBV5-1|TRBJ2-1
CASSGGTSTEQFF
TGCGCCAGCAGCGGCGGGACTAGCACTGAGCAGTTCTTC
>-|-|TRBV6-6|TRBJ1-2
CASSYSGAEGYTF
TGTGCCAGCAGTTACTCGGGGGCGGAGGGCTACACCTTC
>-|TRBD1|TRBV2|TRBJ1-5
CASSYTGGGEPQHF
TGTGCCAGCAGCTATACAGGGGGCGGAGAGCCCCAGCATTTT
>-|-|TRBV7-9|TRBJ2-7
CASSLVAGKDYEQYF
TGTGCCAGCAGCTTAGTTGCAGGGAAGGACTACGAGCAGTACTTC
>-|TRBD1|TRBV6-6|TRBJ2-7
CASSPGTGLNEQYF
TGTGCCAGCAGCCCCGGGACAGGGTTGAACGAGCAGTACTTC
>-|-|TRBV6-6|TRBJ2-2
CASSKQQGHGELFF
TGTGCCAGCAGTAAACAACAGGGACACGGGGAGCTGTTTTTT
>-|-|TRBV28|TRBJ1-4
CASSSREKLFF
TGTGCCAGCAGTTCTCGTGAAAAACTGTTTTTT
>once|-|TRBV28|TRBJ2-4
CASTPLRGSGVVAKNIQYF
TGTGCCAGCACTCCCTTAAGGGGGAGTGGCGTGGTGGCCAAAAACATTCAGTACTTC
>-|TRBD1|TRBV5-1|TRBJ1-1
CASRAGTGNTEAFF
TGCGCCAGCAGGGCCGGGACAGGGAACACTGAAGCTTTCTTT
>-|-|TRBV6-5|TRBJ1-2
CASGEGGGNYGYTF
TGTGCCAGCGGAGAAGGTGGCGGTAACTATGGCTACACCTTC
>-|-|TRBV15|TRBJ2-5
CATSAPRETQYF
TGTGCCACCAGCGCGCCCCGCGAGACCCAGTACTTC
>-|-|TRBV6-1|TRBJ2-3
CASSEGGTSTDTQYF
TGTGCCAGCAGTGAAGGGGGGACTAGCACAGATACGCAGTATTTT
>-|-|TRBV6-1|TRBJ2-7
CASSGTVSYEQYF
TGTGCCAGCAGTGGTACTGTCTCTTACGAGCAGTACTTC
>-|TRBD1|TRBV25-1|TRBJ2-1
CASSTGQGEALYNEQFF
TGTGCCAGCAGTACCGGACAGGGTGAAGCCCTATACAATGAGCAGTTCTTC
>-|-|TRBV20-1|TRBJ2-1
CSATQGDVQFF
TGCAGTGCTACACAGGGAGATGTTCAGTTCTTC
>-|-|TRBV7-9|TRBJ1-4
CASMRAGEKLFF
TGTGCCAGCATGCGGGCGGGGGAAAAACTGTTTTTT
>-|-|TRBV19|TRBJ2-7
CASSIETGAYEQYF
TGTGCCAGTAGTATAGAAACAGGAGCCTACGAGCAGTACTTC
>-|-|TRBV19|TRBJ1-6
CASRPSGQTNSPLHF
TGTGCCAGTCGACCCTCCGGACAGACAAATTCACCCCTCCACTTT
>-|TRBD1|TRBV7-9|TRBJ2-7
CASSWDRNEQYF
TGTGCCAGCAGCTGGGACAGGAACGAGCAGTACTTC
>-|-|TRBV7-3|TRBJ2-3
CASSLRGSGSTDTQYF
TGTGCCAGCAGCTTAAGAGGGAGTGGAAGCACAGATACGCAGTATTTT
>-|-|TRBV5-6|TRBJ2-1
CASSLAAGVLNEQFF
TGTGCCAGCAGCTTGGCTGCGGGTGTGCTGAATGAGCAGTTCTTC
>-|-|TRBV7-2|TRBJ2-1
CASSLGGGAGNEQFF
TGTGCCAGCAGCTTAGGTGGGGGGGCGGGAAATGAGCAGTTCTTC
>-|TRBD1|TRBV5-4|TRBJ1-4
CASSSDREGFEKLFF
TGTGCCAGCAGCTCAGACAGGGAAGGCTTTGAAAAACTGTTTTTT
>once|-|TRBV19|TRBJ1-5
CASTQGNQPQHF
TGTGCCAGCACCCAGGGAAATCAGCCCCAGCATTTT
>-|TRBD1|TRBV19|TRBJ2-1
CASRPAGGLGNEQFF
TGTGCCAGTAGACCCGCAGGGGGCCTGGGTAATGAGCAGTTCTTC